This TCR beta chain was profiled in a study of T-cell memory formation after mild COVID-19. Per the germline V gene, CDR1 is SGHRS and CDR2 is YFSETQ. CDR3 size: 15 residues. Trimming took 3 bases from V and 9 from J, leaving 21 bases between them. TCRdb re-analysed the 5' RACE reads in MiXCR, keeping a single row per CDR3 protein. The top ten hold over 20% of the sample, which has 290,000 or so distinct CDR3 sequences, approximately 19% seen once. This clonotype was obtained from a man between 18 and 35 years old who had mild COVID-19 (a few samples of this study predate the infection). Cell type and time point are not known. This sequence joins TRBV5-1 and TRBJ1-1; D unresolved. Sequencing was done on a sample of PBMCs or a T cell subset sorted from them (not recorded which). CDR3 DNA: TGCGCCAGCAGCTATTCGATCCCAATAGGGATCCAAGCTTTCTTT. Its protein is CASSYSIPIGIQAFF.